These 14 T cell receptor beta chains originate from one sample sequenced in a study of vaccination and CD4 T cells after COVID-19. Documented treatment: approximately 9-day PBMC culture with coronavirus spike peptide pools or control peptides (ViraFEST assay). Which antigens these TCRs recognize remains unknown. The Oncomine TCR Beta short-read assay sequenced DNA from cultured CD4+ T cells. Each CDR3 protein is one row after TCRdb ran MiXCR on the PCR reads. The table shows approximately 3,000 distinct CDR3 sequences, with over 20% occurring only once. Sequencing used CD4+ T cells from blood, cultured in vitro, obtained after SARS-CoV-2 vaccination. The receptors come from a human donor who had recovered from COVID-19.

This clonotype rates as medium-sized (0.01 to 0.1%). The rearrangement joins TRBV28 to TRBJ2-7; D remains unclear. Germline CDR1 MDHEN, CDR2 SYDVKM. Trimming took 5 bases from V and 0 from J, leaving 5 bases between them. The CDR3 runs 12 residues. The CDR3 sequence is CASSTPSYEQYF. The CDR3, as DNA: TGTGCCAGCAGTACCCCCTCCTACGAGCAGTACTTC.

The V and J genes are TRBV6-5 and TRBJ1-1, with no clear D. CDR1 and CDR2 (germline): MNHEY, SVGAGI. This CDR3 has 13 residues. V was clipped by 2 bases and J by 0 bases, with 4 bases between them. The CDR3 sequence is CASSYGMNTEAFF. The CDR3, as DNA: TGTGCCAGCAGTTACGGGATGAACACTGAAGCTTTCTTT.

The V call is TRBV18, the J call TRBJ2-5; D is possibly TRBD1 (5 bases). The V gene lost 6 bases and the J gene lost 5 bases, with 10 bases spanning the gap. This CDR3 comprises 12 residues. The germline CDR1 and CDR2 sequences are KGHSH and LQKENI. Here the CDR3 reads CASSLKGETQYF. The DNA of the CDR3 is TGTGCCAGCTCCCTCAAGGGGGAGACCCAGTACTTC.

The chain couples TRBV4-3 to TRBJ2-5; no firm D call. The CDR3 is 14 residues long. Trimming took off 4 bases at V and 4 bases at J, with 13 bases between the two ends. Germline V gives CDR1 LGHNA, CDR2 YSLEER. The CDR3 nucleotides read TGCGCCAGCAGCCTCTCAGAGCTGGGAGAGACCCAGTACTTC. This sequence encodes CASSLSELGETQYF.

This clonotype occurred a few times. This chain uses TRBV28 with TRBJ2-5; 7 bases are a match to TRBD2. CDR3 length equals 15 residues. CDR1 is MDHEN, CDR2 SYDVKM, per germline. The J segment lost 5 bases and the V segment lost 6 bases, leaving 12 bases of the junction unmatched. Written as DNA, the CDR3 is TGTGCCAGCAGCGACCCGGGACTAAAAGTGGAGACCCAGTACTTC. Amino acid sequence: CASSDPGLKVETQYF.

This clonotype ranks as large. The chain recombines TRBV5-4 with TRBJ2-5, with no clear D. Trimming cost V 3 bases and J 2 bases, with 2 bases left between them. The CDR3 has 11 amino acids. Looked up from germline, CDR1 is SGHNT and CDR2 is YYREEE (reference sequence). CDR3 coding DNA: TGTGCCAGCAGCTCACAAGAGACCCAGTACTTC. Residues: CASSSQETQYF.

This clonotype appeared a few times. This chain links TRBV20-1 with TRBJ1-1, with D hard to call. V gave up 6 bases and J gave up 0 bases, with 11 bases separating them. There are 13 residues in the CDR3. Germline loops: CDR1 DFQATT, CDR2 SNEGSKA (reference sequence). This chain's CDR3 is CSAPPNLNTEAFF. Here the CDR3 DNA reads TGCAGTGCCCCACCCAATTTGAACACTGAAGCTTTCTTT.

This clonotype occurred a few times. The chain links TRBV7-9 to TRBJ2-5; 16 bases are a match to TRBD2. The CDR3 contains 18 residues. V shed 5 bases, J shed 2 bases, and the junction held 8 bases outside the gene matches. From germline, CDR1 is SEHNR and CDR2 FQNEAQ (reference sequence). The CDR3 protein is CASSPPGLAGGTQETQYF. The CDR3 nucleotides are TGTGCCAGCAGCCCCCCGGGACTAGCGGGGGGGACACAAGAGACCCAGTACTTC.

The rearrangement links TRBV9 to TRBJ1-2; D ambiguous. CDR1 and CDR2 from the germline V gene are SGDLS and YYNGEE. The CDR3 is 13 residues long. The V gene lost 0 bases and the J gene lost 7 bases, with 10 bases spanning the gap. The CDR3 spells CASSVGAEAGYTF. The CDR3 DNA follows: TGTGCCAGCAGCGTAGGGGCAGAGGCTGGCTACACCTTC.

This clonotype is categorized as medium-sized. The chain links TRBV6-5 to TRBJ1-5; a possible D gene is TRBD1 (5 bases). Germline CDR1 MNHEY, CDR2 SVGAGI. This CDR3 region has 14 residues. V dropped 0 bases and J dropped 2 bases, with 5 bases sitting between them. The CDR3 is CASSYSGGNQPQHF. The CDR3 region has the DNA TGTGCCAGCAGTTACTCGGGGGGCAATCAGCCCCAGCATTTT.

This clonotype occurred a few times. The CDR3 is CASSEPGGGTDTQYF. The CDR3 DNA reads as TGTGCCAGCAGTGAACCTGGCGGGGGGACAGATACGCAGTATTTT. The chain has TRBV6-1 and TRBJ2-3; 8 nucleotides agree with TRBD2. CDR3 size: 15 residues. The V and J ends lost 2 bases and 3 bases, in that order; junction bases with no gene match: 4. Germline CDR1 is MNHNS and CDR2 is SASEGT.

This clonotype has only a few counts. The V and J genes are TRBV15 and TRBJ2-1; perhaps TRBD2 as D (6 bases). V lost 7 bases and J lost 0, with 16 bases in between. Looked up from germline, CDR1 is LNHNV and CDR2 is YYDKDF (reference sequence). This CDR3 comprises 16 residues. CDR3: CATMGGPPSSYNEQFF. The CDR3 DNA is TGTGCCACCATGGGGGGTCCACCAAGCTCCTACAATGAGCAGTTCTTC.

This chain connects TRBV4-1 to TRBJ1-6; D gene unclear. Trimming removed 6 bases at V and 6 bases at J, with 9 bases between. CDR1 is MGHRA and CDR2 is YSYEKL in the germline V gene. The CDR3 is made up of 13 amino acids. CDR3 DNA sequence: TGCGCCAGCAGTCCCCTTCTTAATTCACCCCTCCACTTT. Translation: CASSPLLNSPLHF.

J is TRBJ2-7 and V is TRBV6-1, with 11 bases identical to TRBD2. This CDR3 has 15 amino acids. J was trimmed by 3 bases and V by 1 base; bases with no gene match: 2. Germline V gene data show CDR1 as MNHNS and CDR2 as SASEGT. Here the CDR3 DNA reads TGTGCCAGCAGTGAAGAGCTAGCGGGGGGCTACGAGCAGTACTTC. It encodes CASSEELAGGYEQYF.